This T cell receptor (beta chain) is from a study of blood T cell repertoires in COVID-19. Turning to the study itself: Collection of acute and convalescent COVID-19 samples took place in the United States, Italy and Spain.

This clone was detected only a few times. Measured with immunoSEQ multiplex PCR; TCRdb has only the in-frame clones, and not every one. The data show 200,000 to 250,000 clones, with about 83% seen just once and about 1.3% held by the top ten. Trimming at V came to 2 bases and at J to 4 bases, leaving 3 bases not matched to a gene. The CDR3 is 16 amino acids. Germline assignment: CDR1 LGHNA and CDR2 YNFKEQ. The rearrangement uses TRBV4-2 and TRBJ2-7; 15 nucleotides align to TRBD2. The TCR sequence derives from a young woman with COVID-19, enrolled during active disease. The specimen sequenced was peripheral blood. Written as DNA, the CDR3 is TGTGCCAGCAGCCAAACCGGGACTAGCGGGAGGTACGAGCAGTACTTC. This codes for CASSQTGTSGRYEQYF.